This T cell receptor (beta chain) was found in a study of blood T cell repertoires in COVID-19. The wider study: Both acute and convalescent COVID-19 samples were obtained from the United States, Italy and Spain.

Here immunoSEQ multiplex PCR was the method, and the copy in TCRdb shows in-frame clones only, minus some. In the table there are approximately 220,000 clones, approximately 90% of which are singletons. Trimming cost V 0 bases and J 2 bases; bases outside gene matches: 11. Germline V gene data show CDR1 as SGHTA and CDR2 as FQGNSA. CDR3 size: 18 residues. Participant-given clinical history determined each cohort assignment. This sequence joins TRBV7-2 and TRBJ2-5, with 8 bases fitting TRBD2. The clonotype was recovered from a woman between 40 and 50 years old with acute COVID-19. Sequenced sample: PBMCs or T cells enriched from blood (not recorded which). The CDR3, as DNA: TGTGCCAGCAGCTTAGCGGGTAGGGTAGCGGGGCTGCAAGAGACCCAGTACTTC. Protein product: CASSLAGRVAGLQETQYF.